The 3 T cell receptor beta chains below were found in one sample sequenced in a study of graft-versus-host responses after intestinal transplantation. Their recognized antigens are unknown. The data were produced by immunoSEQ multiplex PCR, yet TCRdb's version contains in-frame clones alone and is incomplete. This sample has roughly 90,000 clones, with about 91% found just once. The specimen comprised unstimulated CD4+ T cells sorted from spleen or lymph node cells, sampled before transplant. The receptors originated from a human donor who was the organ donor for an intestinal transplant.

The V call is TRBV4-1, the J call TRBJ2-3; 8 nucleotides agree with TRBD2. CDR1 MGHRA and CDR2 YSYEKL come from the germline V gene. V gave up 3 bases and J gave up 0 bases; unmatched junction bases: 11. This CDR3 contains 18 residues. The CDR3 sequence: CASSHVLAVPTSTDTQYF. Here the CDR3 DNA reads TGCGCCAGCAGCCACGTACTAGCGGTCCCGACTAGCACAGATACGCAGTATTTT.

The rearrangement links TRBV6-4 to TRBJ1-1; 9 positions match TRBD1. CDR1 is MRHNA, CDR2 SNTAGT, per germline. Germline trimming cut 6 bases from V and 4 bases from J; bases unmatched to any gene: 9. The CDR3 is 15 residues long. In DNA form, the CDR3 reads TGTGCCAGCAGATCACAGGGGGCGGGAAGCACTGAAGCTTTCTTT. It is translated as CASRSQGAGSTEAFF.

This chain uses TRBV10-3 with TRBJ2-7; TRBD1 matches at 9 bases. V shed 3 bases and J 5 bases; nucleotides not matched to a gene: 5. The CDR3 extends over 14 amino acids. Germline V CDR1 and CDR2: ENHRY, SYGVKD. The CDR3 spells CAISDLGQGDEQYF. The DNA for the CDR3 is TGTGCCATCAGTGATTTGGGACAGGGTGACGAGCAGTACTTC.